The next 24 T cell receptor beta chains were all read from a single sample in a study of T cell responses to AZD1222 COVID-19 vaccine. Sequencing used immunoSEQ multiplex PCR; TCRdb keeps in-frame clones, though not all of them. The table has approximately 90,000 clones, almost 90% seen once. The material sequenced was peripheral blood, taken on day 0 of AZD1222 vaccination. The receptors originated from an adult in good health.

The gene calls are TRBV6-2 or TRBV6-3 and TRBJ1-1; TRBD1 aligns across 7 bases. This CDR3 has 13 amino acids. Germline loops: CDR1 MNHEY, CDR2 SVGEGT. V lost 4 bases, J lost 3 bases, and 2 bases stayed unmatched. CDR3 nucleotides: TGTGCCAGCAGTTCCCAGGGGGACACTGAAGCTTTCTTT. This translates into CASSSQGDTEAFF.

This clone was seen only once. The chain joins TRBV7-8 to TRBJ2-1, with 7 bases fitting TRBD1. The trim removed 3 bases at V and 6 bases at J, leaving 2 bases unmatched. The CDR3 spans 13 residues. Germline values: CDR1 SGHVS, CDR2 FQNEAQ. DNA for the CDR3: TGTGCCAGCAGCTTGGGACAGCCCAATGAGCAGTTCTTC. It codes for CASSLGQPNEQFF.

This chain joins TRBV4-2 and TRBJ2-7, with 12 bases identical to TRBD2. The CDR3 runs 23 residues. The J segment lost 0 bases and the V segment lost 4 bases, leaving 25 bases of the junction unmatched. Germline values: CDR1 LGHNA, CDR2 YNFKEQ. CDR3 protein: CASSPRSGGWTSGTSLSSYEQYF. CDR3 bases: TGTGCCAGCAGCCCAAGGAGTGGGGGTTGGACTAGCGGGACTTCCCTAAGCTCCTACGAGCAGTACTTC.

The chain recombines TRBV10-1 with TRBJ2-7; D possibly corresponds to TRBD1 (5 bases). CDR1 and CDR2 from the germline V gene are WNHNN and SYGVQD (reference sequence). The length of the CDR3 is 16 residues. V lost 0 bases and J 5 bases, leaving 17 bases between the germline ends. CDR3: CASSESTATAGDEQYF. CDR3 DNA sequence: TGCGCCAGCAGTGAGTCGACTGCGACAGCAGGCGACGAGCAGTACTTC.

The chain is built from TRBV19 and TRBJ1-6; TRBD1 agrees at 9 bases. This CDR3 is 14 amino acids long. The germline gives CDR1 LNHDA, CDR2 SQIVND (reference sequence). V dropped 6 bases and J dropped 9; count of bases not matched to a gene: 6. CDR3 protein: CASSDDRGISPLHF. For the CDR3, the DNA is TGTGCCAGTAGCGATGACAGGGGGATTTCACCCCTCCACTTT.

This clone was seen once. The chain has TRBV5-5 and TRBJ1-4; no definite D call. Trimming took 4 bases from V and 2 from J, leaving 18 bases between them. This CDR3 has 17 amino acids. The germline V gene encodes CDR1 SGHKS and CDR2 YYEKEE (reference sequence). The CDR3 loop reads CASSRVGAFVTNEKLFF. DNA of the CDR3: TGTGCCAGCAGCCGAGTCGGAGCATTCGTGACTAATGAAAAACTGTTTTTT.

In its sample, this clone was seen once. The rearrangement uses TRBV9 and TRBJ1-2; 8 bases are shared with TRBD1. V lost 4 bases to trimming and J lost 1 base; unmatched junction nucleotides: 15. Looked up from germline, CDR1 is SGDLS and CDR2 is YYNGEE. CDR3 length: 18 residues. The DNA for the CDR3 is TGTGCCAGCAGCTCACAGAGGGCAGGGGGCTTGGGTAACTATGGCTACACCTTC. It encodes CASSSQRAGGLGNYGYTF.

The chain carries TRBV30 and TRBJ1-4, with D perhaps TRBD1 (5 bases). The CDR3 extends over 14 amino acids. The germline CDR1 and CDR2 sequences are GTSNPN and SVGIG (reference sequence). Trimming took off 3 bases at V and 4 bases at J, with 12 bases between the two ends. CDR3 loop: CAWSPGGVNEKLFF. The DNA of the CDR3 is TGTGCCTGGAGCCCGGGGGGGGTTAATGAAAAACTGTTTTTT.

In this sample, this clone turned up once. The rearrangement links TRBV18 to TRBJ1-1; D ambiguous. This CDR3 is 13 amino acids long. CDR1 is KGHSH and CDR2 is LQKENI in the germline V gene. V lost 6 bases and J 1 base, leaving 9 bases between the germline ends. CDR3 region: CASSSRENTEAFF. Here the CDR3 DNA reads TGTGCCAGCTCGTCACGGGAGAACACTGAAGCTTTCTTT.

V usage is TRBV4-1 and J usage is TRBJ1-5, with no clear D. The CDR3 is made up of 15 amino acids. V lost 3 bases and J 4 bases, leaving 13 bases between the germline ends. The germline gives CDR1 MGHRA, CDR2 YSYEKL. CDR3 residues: CASSQATTSNQPQHF. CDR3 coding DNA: TGCGCCAGCAGCCAGGCGACGACAAGTAATCAGCCCCAGCATTTT.

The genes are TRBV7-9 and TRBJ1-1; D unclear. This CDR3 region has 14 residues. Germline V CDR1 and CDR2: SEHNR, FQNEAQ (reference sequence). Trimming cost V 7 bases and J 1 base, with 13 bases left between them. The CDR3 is CASIQARGNTEAFF. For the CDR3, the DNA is TGTGCCAGCATCCAAGCGCGGGGGAACACTGAAGCTTTCTTT.

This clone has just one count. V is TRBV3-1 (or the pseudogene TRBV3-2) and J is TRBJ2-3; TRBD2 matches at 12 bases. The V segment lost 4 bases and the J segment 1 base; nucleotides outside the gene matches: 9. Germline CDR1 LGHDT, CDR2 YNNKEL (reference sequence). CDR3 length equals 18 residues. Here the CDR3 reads CASSLTSGGLQGTDTQYF. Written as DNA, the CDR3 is TGTGCCAGCAGCCTAACTAGCGGGGGGCTCCAGGGCACAGATACGCAGTATTTT.

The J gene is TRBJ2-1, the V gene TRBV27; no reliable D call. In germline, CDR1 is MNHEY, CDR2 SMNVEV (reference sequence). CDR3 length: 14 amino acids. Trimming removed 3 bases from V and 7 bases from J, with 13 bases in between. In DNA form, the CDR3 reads TGTGCCAGCAGTTTCGGACCTACCCGGAATGAGCAGTTCTTC. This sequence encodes CASSFGPTRNEQFF.

CDR3 region: CASSDRTGVDYGYTF. The DNA of the CDR3 is TGTGCCAGCAGTGACAGGACAGGGGTGGACTATGGCTACACCTTC. The V gene is TRBV6-2 or TRBV6-3, the J gene TRBJ1-2; TRBD1 aligns across 9 bases. The CDR3 is 15 residues long. V lost 5 bases and J lost 3; bases outside the gene matches: 7. Per the germline V gene, CDR1 is MNHEY and CDR2 is SVGEGT.

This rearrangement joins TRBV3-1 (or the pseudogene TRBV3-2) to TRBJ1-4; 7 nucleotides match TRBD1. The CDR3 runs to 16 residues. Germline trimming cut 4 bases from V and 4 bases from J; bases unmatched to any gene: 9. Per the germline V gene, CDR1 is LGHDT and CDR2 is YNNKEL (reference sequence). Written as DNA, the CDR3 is TGTGCCAGCAGCCCCCGATTCAGGGGGGATAATGAAAAACTGTTTTTT. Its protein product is CASSPRFRGDNEKLFF.

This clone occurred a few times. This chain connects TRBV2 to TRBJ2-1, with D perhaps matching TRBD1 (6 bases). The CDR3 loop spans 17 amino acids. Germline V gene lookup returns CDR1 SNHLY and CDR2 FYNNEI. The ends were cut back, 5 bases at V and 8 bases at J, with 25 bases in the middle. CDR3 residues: CASSIQGSQSRLHEQFF. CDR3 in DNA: TGTGCCAGCAGTATACAGGGTTCTCAATCTCGACTCCATGAGCAGTTCTTC.

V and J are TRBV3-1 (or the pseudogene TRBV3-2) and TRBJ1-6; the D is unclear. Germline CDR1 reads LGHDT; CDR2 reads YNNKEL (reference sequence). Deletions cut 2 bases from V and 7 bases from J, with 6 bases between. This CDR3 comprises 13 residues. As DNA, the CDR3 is TGTGCCAGCAGCCAATTAGAAAATTCACCCCTCCACTTT. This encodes CASSQLENSPLHF.

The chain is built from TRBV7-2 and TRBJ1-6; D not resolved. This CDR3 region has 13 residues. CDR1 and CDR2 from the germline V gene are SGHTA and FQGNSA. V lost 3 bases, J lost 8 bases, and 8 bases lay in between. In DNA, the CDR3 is TGTGCCAGCAGCTTCCGGGCGGATTCACCCCTCCACTTT. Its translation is CASSFRADSPLHF.

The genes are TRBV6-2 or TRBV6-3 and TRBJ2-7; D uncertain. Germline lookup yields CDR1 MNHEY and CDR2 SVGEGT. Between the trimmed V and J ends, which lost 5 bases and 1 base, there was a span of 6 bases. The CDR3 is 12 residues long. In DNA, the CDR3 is TGTGCCAGCAGTCAAACGTCCTACGAGCAGTACTTC. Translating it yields CASSQTSYEQYF.

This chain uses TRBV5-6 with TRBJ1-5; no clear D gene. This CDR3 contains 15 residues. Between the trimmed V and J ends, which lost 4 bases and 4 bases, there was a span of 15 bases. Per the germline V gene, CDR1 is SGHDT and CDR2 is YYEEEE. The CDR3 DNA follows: TGTGCCAGCAGCCTCCGCCCCGTATCTAATCAGCCCCAGCATTTT. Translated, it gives CASSLRPVSNQPQHF.

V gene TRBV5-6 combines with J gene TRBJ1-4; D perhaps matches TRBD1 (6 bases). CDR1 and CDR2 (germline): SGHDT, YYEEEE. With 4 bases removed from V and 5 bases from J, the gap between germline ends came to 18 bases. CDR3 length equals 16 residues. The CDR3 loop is CASSPRQAGLNEKLFF. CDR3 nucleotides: TGTGCCAGCAGCCCCAGACAGGCCGGCTTGAATGAAAAACTGTTTTTT.

CDR3 protein: CASSYGRLSGNTIYF. CDR3 nucleotide sequence: TGTGCCAGCAGTTACGGCAGACTCTCTGGAAACACCATATATTTT. The gene calls are TRBV6-5 and TRBJ1-3; D remains ambiguous. The CDR3 spans 15 residues. Looked up from germline, CDR1 is MNHEY and CDR2 is SVGAGI. The ends were cut back, 2 bases at V and 0 bases at J, with 8 bases in the middle.

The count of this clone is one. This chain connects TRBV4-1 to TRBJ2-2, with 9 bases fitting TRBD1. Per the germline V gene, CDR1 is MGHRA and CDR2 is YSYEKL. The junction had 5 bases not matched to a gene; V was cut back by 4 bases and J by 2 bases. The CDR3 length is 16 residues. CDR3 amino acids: CASSPPGQGNTGELFF. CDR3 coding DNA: TGCGCCAGCAGCCCTCCGGGACAGGGCAACACCGGGGAGCTGTTTTTT.

The DNA for the CDR3 is TGTGCCAGGTGGGAAGGGGAACCCTACGAGCAGTACTTC. This sequence encodes CARWEGEPYEQYF. The rearrangement joins TRBV19 to TRBJ2-7; TRBD1 is a possible D gene (5 bases). The CDR3 is 13 residues long. The V and J ends lost 9 bases and 2 bases respectively, with 14 bases between them. Germline V gene lookup returns CDR1 LNHDA and CDR2 SQIVND (reference sequence).